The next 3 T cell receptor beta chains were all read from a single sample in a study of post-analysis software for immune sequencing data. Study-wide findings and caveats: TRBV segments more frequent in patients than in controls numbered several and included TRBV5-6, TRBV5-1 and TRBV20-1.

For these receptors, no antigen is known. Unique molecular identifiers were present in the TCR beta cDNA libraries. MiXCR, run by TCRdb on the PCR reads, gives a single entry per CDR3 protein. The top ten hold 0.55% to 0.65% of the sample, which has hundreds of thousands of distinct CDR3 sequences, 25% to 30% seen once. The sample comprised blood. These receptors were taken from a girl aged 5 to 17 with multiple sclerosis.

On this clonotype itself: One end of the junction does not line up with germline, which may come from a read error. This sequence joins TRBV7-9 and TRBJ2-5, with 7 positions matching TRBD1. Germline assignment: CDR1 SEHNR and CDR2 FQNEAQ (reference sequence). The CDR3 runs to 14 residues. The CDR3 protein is CASSRSAQGETRYF. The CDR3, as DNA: TGTGCCAGCAGCCGCTCCGCCCAGGGGGAGACCCGGTACTTC.

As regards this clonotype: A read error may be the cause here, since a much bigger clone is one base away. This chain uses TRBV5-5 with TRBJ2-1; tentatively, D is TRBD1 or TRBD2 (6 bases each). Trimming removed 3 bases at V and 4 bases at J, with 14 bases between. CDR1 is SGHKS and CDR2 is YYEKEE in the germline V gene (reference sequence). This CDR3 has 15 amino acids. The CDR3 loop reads CASSWVGGRYNEQFF. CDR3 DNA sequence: TGTGCCAGCAGCTGGGTCGGGGGCCGTTACAATGAGCAGTTCTTC.

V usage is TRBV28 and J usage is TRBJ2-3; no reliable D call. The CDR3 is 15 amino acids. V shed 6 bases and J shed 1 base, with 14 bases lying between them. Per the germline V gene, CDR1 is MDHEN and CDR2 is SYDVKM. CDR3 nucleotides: TGTGCCAGCAGGATCGAGTTCGGCGGCACAGATACGCAGTATTTT. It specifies CASRIEFGGTDTQYF.